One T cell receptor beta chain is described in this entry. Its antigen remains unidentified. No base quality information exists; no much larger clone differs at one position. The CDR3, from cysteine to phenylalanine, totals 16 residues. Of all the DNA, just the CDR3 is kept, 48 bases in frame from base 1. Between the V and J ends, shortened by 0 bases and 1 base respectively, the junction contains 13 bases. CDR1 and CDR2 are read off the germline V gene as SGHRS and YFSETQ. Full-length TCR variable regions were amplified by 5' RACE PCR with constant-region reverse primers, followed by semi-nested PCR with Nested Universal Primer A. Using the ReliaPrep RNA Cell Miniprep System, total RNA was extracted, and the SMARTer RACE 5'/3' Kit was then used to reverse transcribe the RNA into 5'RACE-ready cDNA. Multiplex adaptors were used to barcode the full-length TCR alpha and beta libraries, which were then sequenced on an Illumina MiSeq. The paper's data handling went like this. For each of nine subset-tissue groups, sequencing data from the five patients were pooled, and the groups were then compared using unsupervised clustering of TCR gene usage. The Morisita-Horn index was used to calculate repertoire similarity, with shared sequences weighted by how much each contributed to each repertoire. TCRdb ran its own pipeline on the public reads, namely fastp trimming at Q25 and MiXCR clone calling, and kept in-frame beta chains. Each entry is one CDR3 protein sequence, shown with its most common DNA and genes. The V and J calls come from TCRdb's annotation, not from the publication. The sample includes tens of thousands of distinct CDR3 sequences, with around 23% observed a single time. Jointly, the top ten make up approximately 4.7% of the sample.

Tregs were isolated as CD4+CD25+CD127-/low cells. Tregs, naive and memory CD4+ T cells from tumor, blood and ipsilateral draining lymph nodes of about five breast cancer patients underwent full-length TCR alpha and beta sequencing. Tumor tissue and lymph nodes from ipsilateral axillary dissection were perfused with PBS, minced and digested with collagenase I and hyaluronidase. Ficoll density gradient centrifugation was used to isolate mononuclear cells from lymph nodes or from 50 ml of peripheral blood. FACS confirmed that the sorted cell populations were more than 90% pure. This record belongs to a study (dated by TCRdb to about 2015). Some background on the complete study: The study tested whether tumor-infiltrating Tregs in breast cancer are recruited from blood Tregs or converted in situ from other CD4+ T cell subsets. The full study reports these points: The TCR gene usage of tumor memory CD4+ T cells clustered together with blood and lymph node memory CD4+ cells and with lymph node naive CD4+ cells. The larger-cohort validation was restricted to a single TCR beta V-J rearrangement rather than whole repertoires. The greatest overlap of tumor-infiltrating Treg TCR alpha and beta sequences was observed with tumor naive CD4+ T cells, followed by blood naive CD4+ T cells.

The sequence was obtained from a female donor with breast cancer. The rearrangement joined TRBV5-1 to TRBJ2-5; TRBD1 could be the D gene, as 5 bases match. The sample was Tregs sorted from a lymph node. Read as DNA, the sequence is TGCGCCAGCAGCTTGGCCCCAGGGATAGGCCAAGAGACCCAGTACTTC. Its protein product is CASSLAPGIGQETQYF.